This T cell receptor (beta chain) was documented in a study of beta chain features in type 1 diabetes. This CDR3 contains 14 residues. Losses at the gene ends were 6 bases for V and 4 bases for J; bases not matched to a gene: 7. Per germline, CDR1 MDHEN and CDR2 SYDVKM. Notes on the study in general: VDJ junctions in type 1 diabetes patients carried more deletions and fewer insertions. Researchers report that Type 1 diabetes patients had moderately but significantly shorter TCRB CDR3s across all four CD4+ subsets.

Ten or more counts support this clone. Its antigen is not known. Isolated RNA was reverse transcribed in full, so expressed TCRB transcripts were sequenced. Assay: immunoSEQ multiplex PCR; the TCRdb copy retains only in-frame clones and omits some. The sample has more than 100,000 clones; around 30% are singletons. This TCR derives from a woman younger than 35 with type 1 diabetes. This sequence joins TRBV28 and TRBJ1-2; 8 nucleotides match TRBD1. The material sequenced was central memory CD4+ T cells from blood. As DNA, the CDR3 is TGTGCCAGCAGGACAGGGGCTGCGTTCTATGGCTACACCTTC. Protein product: CASRTGAAFYGYTF.